These T cell receptor beta chains were read from a single sample in a study of blood T cells in healthy people across ages. Each CDR3 protein gets one entry after TCRdb re-called the 5' RACE reads with MiXCR. The table lists more than 700,000 distinct CDR3 sequences, around half of them singletons. Sequenced: blood. The source is an older man in good health. Both conserved end residues are part of each CDR3. D genes are given only for firm matches. A clone size is listed for some rows: how often the clone was seen (once, few, many), or a class if it is expanded.

TRBV6-2/TRBV6-3	TRBD2	NA	TRBJ2-7	CASRSAGTYEQYF	TGTGCCAGCAGATCAGCGGGAACCTACGAGCAGTACTTC
TRBV3-1	TRBD2	NA	TRBJ2-5	CASSQEPSGRPQETQYF	TGTGCCAGCAGCCAAGAACCCAGCGGGAGACCCCAAGAGACCCAGTACTTC
TRBV3-1	NA	few	TRBJ2-3	CASSRKGPPGYAYF	TGTGCCAGCAGCCGCAAGGGACCGCCGGGATACGCGTATTTT
TRBV5-1	NA	few	TRBJ1-2	CASSLALQGYGYTF	TGCGCCAGCAGCTTAGCTCTACAGGGCTATGGCTACACCTTC
TRBV28	TRBD1	NA	TRBJ2-7	CASSFDRGRSYEQYF	TGTGCCAGCAGTTTTGACAGGGGAAGGTCCTACGAGCAGTACTTC
TRBV25-1	TRBD1	NA	TRBJ2-1	CASRPQGARNEQFF	TGTGCCAGCAGACCACAGGGGGCGCGCAATGAGCAGTTCTTC
TRBV7-9	TRBD2	NA	TRBJ2-6	CASSPTSAMTGANVPTF	TGTGCCAGCAGTCCGACTAGCGCCATGACTGGGGCCAACGTCCCGACTTTC
TRBV20-1	NA	few	TRBJ2-3	CSARDTGTDTQYF	TGCAGTGCTAGAGATACCGGCACAGATACGCAGTATTTT
TRBV20-1	NA	NA	TRBJ2-1	CSARKILVVDEQFF	TGCAGTGCTAGGAAGATACTAGTAGTCGACGAGCAGTTCTTC
TRBV5-1	NA	many	TRBJ1-1	CASSFSGDARFGTEAFF	TGCGCCAGCAGCTTCTCTGGGGACGCTCGCTTTGGCACTGAAGCTTTCTTT
TRBV3-1	NA	NA	TRBJ1-1	CASSLRRENTEAFF	TGTGCCAGCAGCCTGAGGAGAGAGAACACTGAAGCTTTCTTT
TRBV20-1	NA	NA	TRBJ1-2	CSAMDGYTF	TGCAGTGCGATGGATGGCTACACCTTC
TRBV20-1	NA	NA	TRBJ2-7	CSANAGVAEQYF	TGCAGTGCTAACGCAGGGGTGGCCGAGCAGTACTTC
TRBV30	TRBD2	NA	TRBJ2-7	CAWSVGGSYEQYF	TGTGCCTGGAGTGTGGGCGGGAGCTACGAGCAGTACTTC
TRBV4-1	NA	few	TRBJ2-4	CASSQEGGTKNIQYF	TGCGCCAGCAGCCAAGAGGGCGGGACCAAAAACATTCAGTACTTC
TRBV5-1	NA	NA	TRBJ2-7	CASSLGVSGPYEQYF	TGCGCCAGCAGCTTGGGGGTTAGCGGACCCTACGAGCAGTACTTC
TRBV4-3	NA	NA	TRBJ2-3	CASSLAAGGTDTQYF	TGCGCCAGCAGCCTAGCAGCTGGCGGCACAGATACGCAGTATTTT
TRBV5-4	NA	NA	TRBJ1-2	CASSLEGLSANGYTF	TGTGCCAGCAGCTTGGAGGGACTGTCGGCCAATGGCTACACCTTC
TRBV9	NA	NA	TRBJ1-4	CASSVATTNEKLFF	TGTGCCAGCAGCGTAGCAACAACTAATGAAAAACTGTTTTTT
TRBV24-1	NA	NA	TRBJ2-5	CATSDEETQYF	TGTGCCACCAGTGATGAGGAGACCCAGTACTTC
TRBV7-6	TRBD1	NA	TRBJ2-7	CASSATGGNEQYF	TGTGCCAGCAGCGCGACAGGGGGCAACGAGCAGTACTTC
TRBV9	TRBD2	NA	TRBJ2-1	CASSWTSGALGGEQFF	TGTGCCAGCAGCTGGACTAGCGGGGCCCTGGGGGGTGAGCAGTTCTTC
TRBV19	NA	once	TRBJ2-7	CASSFGNRVGEQYF	TGTGCCAGTAGTTTCGGGAACAGGGTAGGCGAGCAGTACTTC
TRBV20-1	NA	NA	TRBJ2-7	CSATRQDSYEQYF	TGCAGTGCTACCCGACAGGACTCCTACGAGCAGTACTTC
TRBV2	TRBD1	NA	TRBJ2-7	CASSEMGTGRDEQYF	TGTGCCAGCAGTGAAATGGGGACAGGGCGTGACGAGCAGTACTTC
TRBV7-2	NA	NA	TRBJ2-1	CASSLFGGKKGYNEQFF	TGTGCCAGCAGCTTATTTGGCGGGAAGAAGGGCTACAATGAGCAGTTCTTC
TRBV9	TRBD1	NA	TRBJ2-7	CASSVGQSSYEQYF	TGTGCCAGCAGCGTGGGACAGAGTTCCTACGAGCAGTACTTC
TRBV5-1	NA	NA	TRBJ2-2	CASSFGSPTGELFF	TGCGCCAGCAGCTTTGGGAGTCCCACCGGGGAGCTGTTTTTT
TRBV5-5	NA	NA	TRBJ2-7	CASTLGSTGRSYEQYF	TGTGCCAGCACCTTGGGCTCCACAGGGCGATCCTACGAGCAGTACTTC
TRBV18	TRBD1	once	TRBJ1-2	CAGSPGDRAYGYTF	TGTGCCGGCTCACCGGGGGACAGAGCCTATGGCTACACCTTC
TRBV27	NA	few	TRBJ2-5	CASSWGAGEQYF	TGTGCCAGCAGTTGGGGGGCGGGAGAGCAGTACTTC
TRBV6-5	TRBD1	NA	TRBJ2-1	CVSSYLGQGRGNEQFF	TGTGTCAGCAGTTACCTGGGACAGGGGCGTGGGAATGAGCAGTTCTTC
TRBV7-2	TRBD1	NA	TRBJ2-1	CASRFGTAEPSRNEQFF	TGTGCCAGCAGGTTCGGGACAGCGGAACCAAGCAGGAATGAGCAGTTCTTC
TRBV12-3/TRBV12-4	TRBD1	NA	TRBJ2-2	CASSWGQGLYGELFF	TGTGCCAGCAGTTGGGGACAGGGTCTGTATGGGGAGCTGTTTTTT
TRBV6-5	NA	NA	TRBJ2-5	CASNTGQETQYF	TGTGCCAGCAATACAGGACAAGAGACCCAGTACTTC